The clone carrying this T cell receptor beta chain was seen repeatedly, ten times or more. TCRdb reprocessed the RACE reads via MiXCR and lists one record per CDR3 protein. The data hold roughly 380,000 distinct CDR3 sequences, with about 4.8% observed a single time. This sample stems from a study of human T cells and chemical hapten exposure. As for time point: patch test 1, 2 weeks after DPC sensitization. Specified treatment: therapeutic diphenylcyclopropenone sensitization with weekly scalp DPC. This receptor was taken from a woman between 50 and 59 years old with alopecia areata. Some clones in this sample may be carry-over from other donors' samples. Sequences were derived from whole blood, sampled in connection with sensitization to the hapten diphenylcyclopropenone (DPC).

This chain's CDR3 is CASSLLDRGHEQYF. CDR3 nucleotide sequence: TGTGCCAGCAGTTTGCTGGACAGGGGGCACGAGCAGTACTTC. The chain uses TRBV12-3 or TRBV12-4 and TRBJ2-7, with 11 positions matching TRBD1. J lost 5 bases, V lost 3 bases, and 3 bases had no gene match. This CDR3 contains 14 residues.